The clone carrying this T cell receptor (beta chain) was counted only a few times. Its antigen is unknown. The record originates from a study of CD8+ T cells in alopecia areata. Looking at the study overall: For the treated group, dosing was oral tofacitinib at 5 to 10 mg twice daily. Study findings and constraints: A single nonresponder leaves the baseline CD8+ expansion link to response uncertain. In patients, TCRs were shared less clearly than in mice, and HLA may possibly be involved.

Reverse transcribed after extraction, RNA yielded cDNA as the sequencing template. Sequenced by immunoSEQ multiplex PCR; TCRdb stores in-frame clones only, minus some. This table holds about 110,000 clones, around 50% found once. As to treatment: oral pan-JAK inhibitor, 5-10 mg twice daily. Here the sequenced sample was CD8+ T cells sorted from blood, taken at week 24, from a patient treated with tofacitinib. The clonotype comes from a human donor with alopecia areata.

The CDR3 region has the DNA TGTGCCAGCAGCCGGACAGGGGGGCAGCCCCAGCATTTT. Residues: CASSRTGGQPQHF. This chain links TRBV5-6 with TRBJ1-5; 10 bases map to TRBD1. CDR1 and CDR2 from the germline V gene are SGHDT and YYEEEE. V gave up 4 bases and J gave up 7 bases; unmatched junction bases: 2. This CDR3 region has 13 residues.